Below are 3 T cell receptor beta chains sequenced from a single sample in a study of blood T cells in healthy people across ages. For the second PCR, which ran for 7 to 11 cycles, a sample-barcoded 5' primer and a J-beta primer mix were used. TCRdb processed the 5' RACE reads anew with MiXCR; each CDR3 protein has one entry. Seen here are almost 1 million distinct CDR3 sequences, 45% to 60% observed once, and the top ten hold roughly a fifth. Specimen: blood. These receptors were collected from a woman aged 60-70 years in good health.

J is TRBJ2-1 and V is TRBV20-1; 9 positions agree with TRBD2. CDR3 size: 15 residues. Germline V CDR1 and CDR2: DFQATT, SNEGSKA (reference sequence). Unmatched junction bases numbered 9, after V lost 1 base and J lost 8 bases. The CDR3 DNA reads TGCAGTGCTAGAGCCCCGGGACTAGCCCCCCATGAGCAGTTCTTC. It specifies CSARAPGLAPHEQFF.

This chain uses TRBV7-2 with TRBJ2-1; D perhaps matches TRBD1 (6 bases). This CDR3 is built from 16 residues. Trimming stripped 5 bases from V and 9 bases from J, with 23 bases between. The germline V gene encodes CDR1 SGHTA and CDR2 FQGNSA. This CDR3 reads CASSPGTQGMGAEQFF. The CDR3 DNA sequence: TGTGCCAGCAGCCCGGGGACGCAGGGAATGGGGGCTGAGCAGTTCTTC.

The DNA of the CDR3 is TGTGCCAGCAGTTTAATGGGGTCTGGGGCCAACGTCCTGACTTTC. Translated, it gives CASSLMGSGANVLTF. The chain carries TRBV12-3 or TRBV12-4 and TRBJ2-6, with D uncertain. The CDR3 is made up of 15 amino acids. Trimming took off 2 bases at V and 1 base at J, with 6 bases between the two ends.